This TCR beta chain was captured in a study of shared clonotypes between healthy human individuals. Study-level information: Used for every donor were three CD4 naive, three CD4 memory, two CD8 naive and one CD8 memory plate.

Only Caucasian adults living in Nashville, Tennessee served as donors. Data came from immunoSEQ multiplex PCR; TCRdb stores just in-frame clones and leaves some out. In the table there are millions of clones, 85% to 95% of which are singletons. Overall study results and limits: Sharing across four donors was highest in naive CD4 (around 5%) and lowest in memory CD8 (approximately 0.4%).

Points on this clone: The antigen is not known.

The CDR3 runs to 14 residues. CDR1 and CDR2 from the germline V gene are MNHNY and SVGAGI (reference sequence). V trimming: 6 bases; J trimming: 5 bases; junction bases outside the gene matches: 5. The chain couples TRBV6-6 to TRBJ1-5; 9 bases map to TRBD1. Specimen: naive CD4+ T cells sorted from blood. Documented subset: CD45RA+ positively selected. The receptor comes from a man aged 18-30 years in good health. CDR3 sequence reads: CASRRTGDDQPQHF. The CDR3 nucleotides are TGTGCCAGCAGACGGACAGGGGACGATCAGCCCCAGCATTTT.